The rows below give T cell receptor beta chains drawn from one sample of a study of OX40 agonist ivuxolimab in advanced cancers. Profiling relied on immunoSEQ multiplex PCR, and the TCRdb table lists in-frame clones only, not all of them. The profile shows around 100,000 clones, approximately 90% of them singletons. The sequencing here drew on CD4+ or CD8+ T cells sorted from blood, taken in a trial of the OX40 agonist ivuxolimab. The source is an adult with an advanced solid tumor such as melanoma, head and neck, liver or kidney cancer. CDR3s include the opening cysteine and the closing phenylalanine or tryptophan. Each record gives: D gene, J gene, clone size, V gene, CDR3 protein, CDR3 DNA. A D gene is named only where the DNA matches it firmly. Clone sizes are given selectively: once, few, many, or a class where the clone is expanded.

.	TRBJ1-1	.	TRBV28	CASSSLRPPGRTEAFF	TGTGCCAGCAGTTCTCTCCGACCCCCCGGGAGGACTGAAGCTTTCTTT
.	TRBJ2-7	once	TRBV2	CASSDFRHEQYF	TGTGCCAGCAGTGATTTCAGGCACGAGCAGTACTTC
.	TRBJ1-2	.	TRBV4-1	CASSRDGAGNRYGYTF	TGCGCCAGCAGCCGCGACGGAGCTGGAAATCGCTATGGCTACACCTTC
.	TRBJ2-7	.	TRBV30	CAWTRSTYEQYF	TGTGCCTGGACCCGTAGTACGTACGAGCAGTACTTC
TRBD1	TRBJ2-7	.	TRBV4-2	CASSQEFGQGYEQYF	TGTGCCAGCAGCCAAGAGTTCGGACAGGGTTACGAGCAGTACTTC
.	TRBJ2-7	.	TRBV5-1	CASSPTGINSYEQYF	TGCGCCAGCAGCCCGACCGGGATTAACTCCTACGAGCAGTACTTC
TRBD2	TRBJ2-5	.	TRBV7-6	CASSQSLAGGGETQYF	TGTGCCAGCAGCCAATCTTTAGCGGGAGGTGGAGAGACCCAGTACTTC
TRBD2	TRBJ2-7	once	TRBV7-2	CASSRTRSRDEQYF	TGTGCCAGCAGCCGGACTAGGTCTCGGGACGAGCAGTACTTC
.	TRBJ2-2	.	TRBV28	CASVRRGATGELFF	TGTGCCAGCGTCCGCAGGGGGGCCACCGGGGAGCTGTTTTTT
.	TRBJ1-1	.	TRBV28	CASRSPGYTEAFF	TGTGCCAGCAGATCCCCAGGGTACACTGAAGCTTTCTTT